The 15 T cell receptor beta chains listed next were all sequenced from one sample in a study of blood T cell repertoires in COVID-19. TCRdb's copy holds only in-frame clones and misses some; the assay was immunoSEQ multiplex PCR. The sample includes some 250,000 clones, less than 85% of them seen just once. The specimen was peripheral blood. The source of these receptors is a woman aged 18-30 years with acute or convalescent COVID-19.

The chain has TRBV4-3 and TRBJ1-2; no firm D call. CDR1 is LGHNA and CDR2 is YSLEER in the germline V gene. V shed 1 base and J shed 4 bases, with 13 bases lying between them. The CDR3 has 15 amino acids. CDR3 sequence: CASSQVPQAFYGYTF. The DNA of the CDR3 is TGCGCCAGCAGCCAAGTCCCCCAGGCGTTCTATGGCTACACCTTC.

This rearrangement joins TRBV11-2 to TRBJ2-1; 12 bases are a match to TRBD2. CDR1 SGHAT and CDR2 FQNNGV come from the germline V gene. The ends lost 5 bases at V and 8 bases at J; junction bases unmatched: 7. The CDR3 sequence is 15 residues long. As DNA, the CDR3 is TGTGCCAGCAGCCCCCGGACTAGCGGGAAGGATGAGCAGTTCTTC. Residues: CASSPRTSGKDEQFF.

This chain links TRBV28 with TRBJ1-4; D is perhaps TRBD1 (5 bases). Trimming shortened V by 3 bases and J by 8 bases, and 10 bases separated the two germline ends. The germline CDR1 and CDR2 sequences are MDHEN and SYDVKM. CDR3 size: 13 residues. This CDR3 is CASSFPRGEKLFF. CDR3 nucleotide sequence: TGTGCCAGCAGTTTCCCCCGGGGGGAAAAACTGTTTTTT. Variable domain in full (rest from reference TRBV28 and TRBJ1-4): DVKVTQSSRYLVKRTGEKVFLECVQDMDHENMFWYRQDPGLGLRLIYFSYDVKMKEKGDIPEGYSVSREKKERFSLILESASTNQTSMYLCASSFPRGEKLFFGSGTQLSVL.

This chain uses TRBV5-4 with TRBJ1-2; TRBD1 aligns across 8 bases. V lost 4 bases to trimming and J lost 4 bases; unmatched junction nucleotides: 3. The length of the CDR3 is 13 residues. Germline CDR1 and CDR2: SGHNT and YYREEE (reference sequence). For the CDR3, the DNA is TGTGCCAGCAGCATGGACAGGGCCTATGGCTACACCTTC. Translated: CASSMDRAYGYTF.

The chain employs TRBV5-1 and TRBJ1-5, with D possibly TRBD1 on 6 matching bases. With 0 bases removed from V and 7 bases from J, the gap between germline ends came to 11 bases. The CDR3 sequence is 14 residues long. Germline V CDR1 and CDR2: SGHRS, YFSETQ. Here the CDR3 DNA reads TGCGCCAGCAGCTTGGATTCAGGGACACAGCCCCAGCATTTT. This encodes CASSLDSGTQPQHF.

The rearrangement uses TRBV5-1 and TRBJ2-3, with 15 bases aligning to TRBD2. Germline lookup yields CDR1 SGHRS and CDR2 YFSETQ. This CDR3 spans 18 amino acids. J lost 3 bases, V lost 5 bases, and 10 bases had no gene match. CDR3 nucleotides: TGCGCCAGCAGAGTCGGACTAGCGGGAGGGCTTGGTACAGATACGCAGTATTTT. Its translation is CASRVGLAGGLGTDTQYF.

The gene calls are TRBV5-6 and TRBJ2-7; 8 bases align to TRBD2. Looked up from germline, CDR1 is SGHDT and CDR2 is YYEEEE. The CDR3 is 14 amino acids. The V and J ends lost 4 bases and 4 bases, in that order; junction bases with no gene match: 7. The CDR3 loop reads CASSLSGSRYEQYF. In nucleotides, the CDR3 is TGTGCCAGCAGCCTAAGCGGGAGTCGGTACGAGCAGTACTTC.

This clone has a handful of counts. The J gene is TRBJ1-1, the V gene TRBV6-5; perhaps TRBD1 as D (6 bases). V gave up 6 bases and J gave up 5 bases, with 16 bases separating them. This CDR3 is built from 14 residues. The germline CDR1 and CDR2 sequences are MNHEY and SVGAGI. In DNA form, the CDR3 reads TGTGCCAGCAGGCAACAGGGTGGGACGACTGAAGCTTTCTTT. Translated, it gives CASRQQGGTTEAFF.

J is TRBJ2-5 and V is TRBV24-1, with no clear D. Trimming stripped 5 bases from V and 4 bases from J, with 10 bases between. The germline V gene encodes CDR1 KGHDR and CDR2 SFDVKD. The CDR3 runs to 13 residues. CDR3 sequence: CATSAWRGETQYF. The CDR3 DNA reads as TGTGCCACCAGTGCCTGGCGAGGAGAGACCCAGTACTTC.

This rearrangement joins TRBV19 to TRBJ2-7; possible D gene TRBD1, 5 bases. The germline V and J ends were trimmed by 7 bases and 0 bases, with 16 bases remaining between them. There are 15 residues in the CDR3. CDR1 is LNHDA and CDR2 is SQIVND in the germline V gene (reference sequence). The CDR3 region is CASTQGRTGSYEQYF. The DNA of the CDR3 is TGTGCCAGTACCCAAGGGCGAACAGGCTCCTACGAGCAGTACTTC.

This chain connects TRBV19 to TRBJ2-7; tentative D call: TRBD1 (5 bases). The CDR3 sequence is 13 residues long. Germline values: CDR1 LNHDA, CDR2 SQIVND (reference sequence). Trimming removed 2 bases at V and 2 bases at J, with 7 bases between. The CDR3 DNA sequence: TGTGCCAGTAGTATACGACAGACCTACGAGCAGTACTTC. Translated, it gives CASSIRQTYEQYF.

The CDR3 sequence is CASPKGGGTSGDGSSYNEQFF. The CDR3 nucleotides read TGTGCCAGCCCCAAAGGGGGCGGGACTAGCGGGGATGGCAGCTCCTACAATGAGCAGTTCTTC. The rearrangement links TRBV21-1 to TRBJ2-1; the tabulated D call, TRBD2, remains unverified against the DNA. TRBV21-1 is a known pseudogene. This CDR3 comprises 21 residues.

The chain links TRBV2 to TRBJ2-2; TRBD1 aligns across 9 bases. The CDR3 consists of 17 residues. The germline CDR1 and CDR2 sequences are SNHLY and FYNNEI. V was pared by 5 bases and J by 2 bases, with 9 bases of the junction left unmatched. CDR3 nucleotide sequence: TGTGCCAGCAGTCAAATAAAGGGACAGGGTAACACCGGGGAGCTGTTTTTT. The encoded protein is CASSQIKGQGNTGELFF.

The J gene is TRBJ2-1, the V gene TRBV7-8, with a possible D match to TRBD1 (6 bases). This CDR3 comprises 13 residues. Trimming shortened V by 5 bases and J by 9 bases, and 14 bases separated the two germline ends. Germline V gives CDR1 SGHVS, CDR2 FQNEAQ. The chain's CDR3 is CASSPGVGGEQFF. DNA for the CDR3: TGTGCCAGCAGCCCAGGGGTTGGGGGTGAGCAGTTCTTC. The variable domain in full, completed from reference TRBV7-8 and TRBJ2-1, reads GAGVSQSPRYKVAKRGQDVALRCDPISGHVSLFWYQQALGQGPEFLTYFQNEAQLDKSGLPSDRFFAERPEGSVSTLKIQRTQQEDSAVYLCASSPGVGGEQFFGPGTRLTVL.

The V call is TRBV2, the J call TRBJ2-7, with 12 bases fitting TRBD1. The CDR3 totals 17 residues. The trim removed 2 bases at V and 1 base at J, leaving 6 bases unmatched. Germline CDR1 reads SNHLY; CDR2 reads FYNNEI. CDR3 amino acids: CASSEPRDRGPSYEQYF. CDR3 DNA sequence: TGTGCCAGCAGTGAACCCCGGGACAGGGGGCCATCCTACGAGCAGTACTTC. Filled out from reference TRBV2 and TRBJ2-7, the complete variable domain reads EPEVTQTPSHQVTQMGQEVILRCVPISNHLYFYWYRQILGQKVEFLVSFYNNEISEKSEIFDDQFSVERPDGSNFTLKIRSTKLEDSAMYFCASSEPRDRGPSYEQYFGPGTRLTVT.